This TCR beta chain was sequenced during a study of T cell responses to AZD1222 COVID-19 vaccine. This CDR3 contains 14 residues. From germline, CDR1 is SEHNR and CDR2 FQNEAQ (reference sequence). V was clipped by 5 bases and J by 0 bases, with 10 bases between them. This clone has a single count. Antigen unknown. Whole-study findings and limits: Donor demographics were predominantly white British with a female majority; clonal diversity may be underestimated. Among spike-specific TCRs, nearly half reportedly target unmutated variant regions. Repertoire sampling was restricted to post-peak T cell response timepoints.

The table came from immunoSEQ multiplex PCR; TCRdb's copy has only in-frame clones and leaves some out. The repertoire consists of 100,000 to 150,000 clones, with roughly 90% occurring once and the leading ten covering 1.1%. This specimen consisted of peripheral blood, obtained on day 0 of AZD1222 vaccination. This sequence originates from an adult in good health. This sequence joins TRBV7-9 and TRBJ1-1; D gene uncertain. The CDR3 region is CASSPTRMNTEAFF. As DNA, the CDR3 is TGTGCCAGCAGCCCCACACGGATGAACACTGAAGCTTTCTTT.